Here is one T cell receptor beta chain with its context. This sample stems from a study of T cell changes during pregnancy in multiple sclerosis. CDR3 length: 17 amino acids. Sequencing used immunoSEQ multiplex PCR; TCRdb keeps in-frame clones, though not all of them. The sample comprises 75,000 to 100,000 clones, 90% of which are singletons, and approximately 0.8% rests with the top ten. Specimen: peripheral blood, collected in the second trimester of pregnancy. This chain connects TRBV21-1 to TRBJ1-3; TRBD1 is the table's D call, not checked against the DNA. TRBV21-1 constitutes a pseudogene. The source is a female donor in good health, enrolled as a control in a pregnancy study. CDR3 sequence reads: CASSLRNRFKSGNTIYF. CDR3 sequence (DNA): TGTGCCAGCAGCCTCCGGAACAGGTTTAAGTCTGGAAACACCATATATTTT.